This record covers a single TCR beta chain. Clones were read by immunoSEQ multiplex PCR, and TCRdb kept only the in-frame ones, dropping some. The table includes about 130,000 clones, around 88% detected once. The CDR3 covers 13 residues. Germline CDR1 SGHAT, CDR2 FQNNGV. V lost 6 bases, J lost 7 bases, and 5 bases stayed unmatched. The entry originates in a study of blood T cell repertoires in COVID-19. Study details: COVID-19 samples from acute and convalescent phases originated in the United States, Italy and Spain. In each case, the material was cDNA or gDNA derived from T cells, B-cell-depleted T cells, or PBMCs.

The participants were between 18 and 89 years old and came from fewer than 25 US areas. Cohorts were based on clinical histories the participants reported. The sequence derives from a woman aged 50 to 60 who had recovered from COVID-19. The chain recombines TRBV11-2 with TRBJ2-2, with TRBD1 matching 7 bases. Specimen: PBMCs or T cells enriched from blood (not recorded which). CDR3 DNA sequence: TGTGCCAGCAGGACGACAGGGTTCGGGGAGCTGTTTTTT. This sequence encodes CASRTTGFGELFF.